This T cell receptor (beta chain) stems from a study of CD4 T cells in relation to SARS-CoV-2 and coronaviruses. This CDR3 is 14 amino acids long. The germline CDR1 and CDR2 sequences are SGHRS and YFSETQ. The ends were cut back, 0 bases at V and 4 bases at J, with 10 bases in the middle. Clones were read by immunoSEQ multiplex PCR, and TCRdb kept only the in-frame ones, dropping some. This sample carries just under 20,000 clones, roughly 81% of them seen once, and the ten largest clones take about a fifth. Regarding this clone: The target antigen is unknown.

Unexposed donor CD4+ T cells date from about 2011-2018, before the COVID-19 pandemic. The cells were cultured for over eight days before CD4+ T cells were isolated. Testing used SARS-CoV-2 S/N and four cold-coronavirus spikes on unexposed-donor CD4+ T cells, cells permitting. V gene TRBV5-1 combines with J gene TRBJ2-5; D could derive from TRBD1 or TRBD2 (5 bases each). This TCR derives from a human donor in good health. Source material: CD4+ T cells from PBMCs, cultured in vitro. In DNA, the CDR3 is TGCGCCAGCAGCTTGGTAGAGGGGATAGAGACCCAGTACTTC. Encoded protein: CASSLVEGIETQYF.